What follows are 2 T cell receptor beta chains derived from one specimen sequenced in a study of identical twins. MiXCR, run by TCRdb on the 5' RACE reads, gives a single entry per CDR3 protein. The sample lists some 500,000 distinct CDR3 sequences; nearly 10% were seen once. In addition, the sample was reused for a study of yellow fever vaccine responses in identical twins.

Sequenced material: PBMCs. The origin of the receptors is a woman aged 18-29 years in good health.

The rearrangement links TRBV7-2 to TRBJ2-7; 9 bases agree with TRBD1. The CDR3 has 15 residues. CDR1 is SGHTA, CDR2 FQGNSA, per germline. J gave up 4 bases and V 6 bases, and 10 bases lay outside the gene matches. This chain's CDR3 is CASRTTGQGLYEQYF. CDR3 nucleotide sequence: TGTGCCAGCAGGACTACGGGACAGGGTCTATACGAGCAGTACTTC.

This clonotype was detected ten times or more. V is TRBV5-1 and J is TRBJ2-7; 9 nucleotides match TRBD1. CDR3 length: 16 residues. Germline CDR1 and CDR2: SGHRS and YFSETQ. V shed 7 bases and J 5 bases; nucleotides not matched to a gene: 16. This CDR3 reads CASASDPQGAGNEQYF. The CDR3 nucleotides are TGCGCCAGCGCCTCGGACCCACAGGGGGCCGGGAACGAGCAGTACTTC.